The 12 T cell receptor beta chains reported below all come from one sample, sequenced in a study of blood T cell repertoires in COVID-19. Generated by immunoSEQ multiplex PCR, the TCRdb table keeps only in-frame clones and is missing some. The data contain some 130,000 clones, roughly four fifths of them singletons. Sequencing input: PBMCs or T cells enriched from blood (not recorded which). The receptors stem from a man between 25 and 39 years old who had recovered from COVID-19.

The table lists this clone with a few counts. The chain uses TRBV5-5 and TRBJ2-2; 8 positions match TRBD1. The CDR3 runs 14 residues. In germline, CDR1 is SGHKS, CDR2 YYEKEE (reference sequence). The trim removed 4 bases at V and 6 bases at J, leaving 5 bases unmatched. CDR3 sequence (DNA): TGTGCCAGCAGCGCCTCGACAGGGGCCGGGGAGCTGTTTTTT. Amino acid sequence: CASSASTGAGELFF.

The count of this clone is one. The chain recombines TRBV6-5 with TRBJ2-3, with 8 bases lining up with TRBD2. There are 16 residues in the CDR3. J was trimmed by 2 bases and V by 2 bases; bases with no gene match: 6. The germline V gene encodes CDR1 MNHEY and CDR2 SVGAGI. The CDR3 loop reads CASSYGTGGFTDTQYF. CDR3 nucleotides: TGTGCCAGCAGTTACGGGACGGGGGGGTTCACAGATACGCAGTATTTT.

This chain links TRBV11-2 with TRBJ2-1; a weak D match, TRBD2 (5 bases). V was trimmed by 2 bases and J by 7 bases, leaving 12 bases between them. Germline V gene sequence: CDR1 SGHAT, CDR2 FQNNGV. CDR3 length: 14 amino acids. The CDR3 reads CASSLLEGGNEQFF. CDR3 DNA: TGTGCCAGCAGCTTACTTGAGGGCGGTAATGAGCAGTTCTTC.

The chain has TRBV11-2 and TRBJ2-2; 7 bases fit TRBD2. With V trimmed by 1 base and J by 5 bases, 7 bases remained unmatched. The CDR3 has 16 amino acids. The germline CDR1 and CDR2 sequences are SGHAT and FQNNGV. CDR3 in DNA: TGTGCCAGCAGCTTAGGCCATAGGACTAGTACCGGGGAGCTGTTTTTT. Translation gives CASSLGHRTSTGELFF.

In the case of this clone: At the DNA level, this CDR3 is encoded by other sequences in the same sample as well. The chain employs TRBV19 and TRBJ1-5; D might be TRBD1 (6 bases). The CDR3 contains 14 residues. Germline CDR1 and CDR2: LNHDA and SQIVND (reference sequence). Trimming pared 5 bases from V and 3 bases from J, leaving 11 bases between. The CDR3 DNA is TGTGCCAGTAGTGTAACAGGGCCCAATCAGCCCCAGCATTTT. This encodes CASSVTGPNQPQHF.

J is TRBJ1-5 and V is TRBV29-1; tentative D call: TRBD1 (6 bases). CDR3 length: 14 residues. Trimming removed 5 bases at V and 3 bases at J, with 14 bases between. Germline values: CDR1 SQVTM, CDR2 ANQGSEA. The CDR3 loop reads CSVRTDSPNQPQHF. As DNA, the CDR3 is TGCAGCGTTAGGACAGATTCCCCCAATCAGCCCCAGCATTTT.

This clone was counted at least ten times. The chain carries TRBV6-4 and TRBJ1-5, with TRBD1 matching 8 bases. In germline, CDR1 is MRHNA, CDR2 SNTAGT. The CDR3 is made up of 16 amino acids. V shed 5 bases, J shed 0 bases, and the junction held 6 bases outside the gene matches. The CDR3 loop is CASSKGTGDSNQPQHF. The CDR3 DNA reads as TGTGCCAGCAGTAAGGGGACAGGTGATAGCAATCAGCCCCAGCATTTT.

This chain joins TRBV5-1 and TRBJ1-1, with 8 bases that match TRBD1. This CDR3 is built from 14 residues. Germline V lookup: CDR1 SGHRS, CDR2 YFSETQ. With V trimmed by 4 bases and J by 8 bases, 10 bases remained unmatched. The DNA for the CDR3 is TGCGCCAGCAGCGTTAGACAGGGGAGAACCGAAGCTTTCTTT. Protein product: CASSVRQGRTEAFF.

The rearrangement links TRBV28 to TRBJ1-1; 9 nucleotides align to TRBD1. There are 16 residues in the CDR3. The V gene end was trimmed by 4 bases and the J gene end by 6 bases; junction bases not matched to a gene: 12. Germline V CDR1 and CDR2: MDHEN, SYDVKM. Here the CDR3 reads CASSSPGTGSVAEAFF. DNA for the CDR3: TGTGCCAGCAGTTCTCCCGGGACAGGGAGTGTGGCTGAAGCTTTCTTT.

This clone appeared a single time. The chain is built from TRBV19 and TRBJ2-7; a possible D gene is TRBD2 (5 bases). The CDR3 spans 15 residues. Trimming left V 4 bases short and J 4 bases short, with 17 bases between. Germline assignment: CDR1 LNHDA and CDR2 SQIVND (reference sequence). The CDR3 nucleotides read TGTGCCAGTAGTAGGTCGGGAACATCTTCGTACGAGCAGTACTTC. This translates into CASSRSGTSSYEQYF.

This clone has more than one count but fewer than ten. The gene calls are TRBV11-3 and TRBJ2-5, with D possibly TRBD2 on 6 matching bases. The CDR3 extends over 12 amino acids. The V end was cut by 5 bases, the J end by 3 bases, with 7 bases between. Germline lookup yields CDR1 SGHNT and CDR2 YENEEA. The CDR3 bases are TGTGCCAGCAGCGGGACTGAAGAGACCCAGTACTTC. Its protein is CASSGTEETQYF.

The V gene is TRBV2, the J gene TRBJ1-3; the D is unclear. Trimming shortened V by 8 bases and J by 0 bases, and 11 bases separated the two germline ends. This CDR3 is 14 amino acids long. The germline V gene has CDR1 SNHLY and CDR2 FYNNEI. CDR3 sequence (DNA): TGTGCCAGCGGACCGGGAATCTCTGGAAACACCATATATTTT. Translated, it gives CASGPGISGNTIYF.